Sequencing of this TCR delta chain was carried out in a study of gamma-delta chains in newborns, infants, children. Study overall: Innate gammadelta T cells reportedly expand polyclonally right after birth, driven by microbial exposure, per the title.

TCRdb reapplied CATT to the reads. The data show about 9,200 delta-chain clones, with about 23% seen just once and 4% to 5.5% held by the top ten. V trimming: 0 bases; J trimming: 5 bases; junction bases outside the gene matches: 6. Germline lookup yields CDR1 GEAIGNYY and CDR2 EKD. This CDR3 region has 15 residues. A few counts support this clone. Specimen: blood. This TCR derives from a child who was a newborn, infant or young child, either healthy, febrile or measles-vaccinated (not recorded which). This chain links TRDV2 with TRDJ1, with TRDD3 identical over 9 bases. The CDR3 loop reads CACDTIGGIPDKLIF. The CDR3 DNA is TGTGCCTGTGACACCATCGGGGGGATACCGGATAAACTCATCTTT.